This TCR beta chain was captured by sequencing in a study of a mutant IDH1 vaccine in newly diagnosed glioma (dated by TCRdb to the early 2020s). Study-wide context: Of the approximately 30 treated patients, around 60% were male and about 40% were female, and a mean age of roughly 40 years was recorded. Peripheral blood was drawn at six visits: V03 (baseline), V05, V07, V10, V12 and V13. Longitudinal TCRB deep sequencing was performed for roughly 25 treated patients wherever samples were available for exploratory analyses. Prior to enrollment, standard therapy consisting of radiotherapy alone, temozolomide alone, or radiochemotherapy with temozolomide had been administered to patients, with the combination being received by most patients. Study-wide findings and limitations: Selection of PBMC samples for TCRB deep sequencing was based on availability. Across multiple MHC alleles, vaccine-induced immune responses were seen in around 94% of patients. Changes in the top peripheral T cell clonotypes picked up by TCRB sequencing did not appear to be linked to pseudoprogression. It was noted by the authors that analyses of patient blood samples could not be reproduced owing to sample limitations.

This sample's time point label indicates: baseline, week 1 (first vaccination visit). Taken with the paper, the label for treatment or condition translates to: pre-vaccination baseline after standard-of-care therapy. The donors had newly diagnosed IDH1-mutant astrocytomas of WHO grade 3 or 4 that showed loss of nuclear ATRX. The samples were drawn from NOA16, a multicentre, single-arm, open-label phase I trial in Germany that tested a mutant IDH1 peptide vaccine in humans for the first time. Blood drawn at visit V03 was used as the baseline sample for immunogenicity testing. Genomic DNA for TCRB sequencing was isolated from EDTA blood with the DNeasy Blood and Tissue Kit. A word on this clone: This clone's antigen is unknown. No per-base quality is available; no much larger clone lies one base away.

The CDR3, cysteine through phenylalanine, is 16 amino acids long. Only the CDR3 DNA is retained, 48 bases long and in frame from the first base. Trimming costs V 2 bases and J 1 base, and their ends lie 13 bases apart. The germline V gene (reference sequence) provides CDR1 SEHNR and CDR2 FQNEAQ. The method behind the library was the immunoSEQ multiplex PCR assay. The hsTCRB Kit was used according to the manufacturer's protocol to amplify rearranged TCR beta chain sequences. TCRB libraries were sequenced on an Illumina MiSeq. As for the authors' bioinformatics: Demultiplexing, trimming and gene mapping were performed with the kit vendor's proprietary platform. TCRdb stores this immuneACCESS table with in-frame sequences only. Part of the clones is absent; in the studies checked, under half of the shortfall reflects unresolved V genes, and no reason is known for the rest. V and J calls and clone size are copied from that table; D and trimming were computed from the DNA. This sample has more than 20,000 clones in its table, and just over 90% of those were observed once. The ten largest clones add up to 7% to 10% of the sample.

The sequence links TRBV7-9 to TRBJ2-3, with TRBD2 tentatively as D gene (7 bases match). This sequence was found in a man younger than 40 with glioma. This specimen was PBMCs, taken from a glioma patient treated with radiotherapy, temozolomide or both. The nucleotide sequence is given as TGTGCCAGCAGCTTAATCGGCGGGGGCGGCACAGATACGCAGTATTTT. This gives the protein CASSLIGGGGTDTQYF.